This TCR beta chain is drawn from a study of vaccination and CD4 T cells after COVID-19. Overall study context: PCR on nasal swabs identified SARS-CoV-2 in convalescent patients, of whom nine were mild and one severe.

This CDR3 comprises 17 residues. From germline, CDR1 is MGHRA and CDR2 YSYEKL. Trimming cost V 4 bases and J 7 bases; bases outside gene matches: 12. Cultured CD4+ T cells had their DNA profiled by the Oncomine TCR Beta short-read assay. The genomic DNA was obtained from cultured CD4+ T cells by extraction with the QIAamp micro DNA kit. TCRdb passed the PCR reads through MiXCR, listing each CDR3 protein once. The sample yields over 15,000 distinct CDR3 sequences, 43% seen once. Treatment in this sample: roughly 11-day PBMC culture with coronavirus spike peptide pools or control peptides (ViraFEST assay). Peptide pool stimulation in ViraFEST expanded antigen-specific T cells, whose TCRs were then sequenced. The authors isolated CD4+ T cells by negative selection after around 10 days of culture. With regard to this clonotype: Its antigen is undetermined.

This chain joins TRBV4-1 and TRBJ1-6; 8 bases map to TRBD1. The source was CD4+ T cells from blood, cultured in vitro, collected after SARS-CoV-2 vaccination. The receptor was isolated from a human donor who had recovered from COVID-19. CDR3 residues: CASSPGRARGLNSPLHF. CDR3 sequence (DNA): TGCGCCAGCAGCCCAGGTCGGGCCAGGGGGCTAAATTCACCCCTCCACTTT.